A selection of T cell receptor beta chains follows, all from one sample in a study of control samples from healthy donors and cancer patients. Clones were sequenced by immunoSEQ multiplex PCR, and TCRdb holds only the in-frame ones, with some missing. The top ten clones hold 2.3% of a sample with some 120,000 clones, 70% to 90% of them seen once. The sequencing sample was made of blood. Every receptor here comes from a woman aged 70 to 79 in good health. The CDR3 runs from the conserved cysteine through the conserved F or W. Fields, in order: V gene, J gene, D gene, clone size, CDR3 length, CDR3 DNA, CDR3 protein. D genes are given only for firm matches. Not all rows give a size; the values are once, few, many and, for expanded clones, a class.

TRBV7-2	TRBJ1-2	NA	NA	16	TGTGCCAGCAGCTTAGAATCCGGGGACCGTAACTATGGCTACACCTTC	CASSLESGDRNYGYTF
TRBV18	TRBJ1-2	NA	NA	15	TGTGCCAGCTCACCTACTACTACATCAGGGACTGGCTACACCTTC	CASSPTTTSGTGYTF
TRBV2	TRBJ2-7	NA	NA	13	TGTGCCAGCAGCTATGGCACTACCTACGAGCAGTACTTC	CASSYGTTYEQYF
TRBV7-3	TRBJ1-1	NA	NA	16	TGTGCCAGCAGCTTAACATCGGGGCAGGGGAACACTGAAGCTTTCTTT	CASSLTSGQGNTEAFF
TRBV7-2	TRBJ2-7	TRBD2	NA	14	TGTGCCAGCAGCACCGGGACTAGCACCTACGAGCAGTACTTC	CASSTGTSTYEQYF
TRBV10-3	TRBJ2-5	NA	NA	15	TGTGCCATCAGTGTATTGGGCCAGGGGCAAGAGACCCAGTACTTC	CAISVLGQGQETQYF
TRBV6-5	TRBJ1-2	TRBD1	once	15	TGTGCCAGCAGAGGCGGGACAGGGGATAACTATGGCTACACCTTC	CASRGGTGDNYGYTF
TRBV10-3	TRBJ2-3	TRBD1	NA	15	TGTGCCATCAGTACCTCGGGGACAGGGGGAGATACGCAGTATTTT	CAISTSGTGGDTQYF
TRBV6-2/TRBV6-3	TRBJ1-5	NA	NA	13	TGTGCCAGCAGTTTACGCGGGGACCAGCCCCAGCATTTT	CASSLRGDQPQHF
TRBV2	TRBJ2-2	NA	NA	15	TGTGCCAGCAGTGGGGGTGATCGGATCACCGGGGAGCTGTTTTTT	CASSGGDRITGELFF
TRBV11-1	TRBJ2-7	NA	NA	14	TGTGCCAGCAGCTCACAGGGTGGTACCTACGAGCAGTACTTC	CASSSQGGTYEQYF
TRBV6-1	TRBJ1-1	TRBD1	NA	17	TGTGCCAGCAGTGAATATGGGACAGGGTATGGGAGGACTGAAGCTTTCTTT	CASSEYGTGYGRTEAFF
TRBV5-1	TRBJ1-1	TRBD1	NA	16	TGCGCCAGCAGCTCTCCGGGACAGGGGGTTTGGACTGAAGCTTTCTTT	CASSSPGQGVWTEAFF
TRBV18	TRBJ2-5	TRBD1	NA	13	TGTGCCAGCTCACCGACAGGGCCGGAGACCCAGTACTTC	CASSPTGPETQYF